These T cell receptor beta chains were read from a single sample in a study of cytomegalovirus exposure and HLA in healthy donors. The protocol was immunoSEQ multiplex PCR, while the TCRdb copy is restricted to in-frame clones and leaves out a portion. This sample yields about 250,000 clones, of which roughly 87% are seen a single time; about 11% belongs to the top ten. The source material was PBMCs. The receptors shown here come from a man between 18 and 29 years old in good health and CMV-seropositive. CDR3s include the opening cysteine and the closing phenylalanine or tryptophan. Each record gives: clone size, D gene, J gene, V gene, CDR3 protein, CDR3 DNA. D genes are given only for firm matches. Expanded clones are given a class, and other clones once, few, many or no size at all.

. | . | TRBJ1-1 | TRBV28 | CASSFTHRDPGTEAFF | TGTGCCAGCAGTTTCACGCACCGGGACCCAGGTACTGAAGCTTTCTTT
once | . | TRBJ1-5 | TRBV28 | CASSLSRDQPQHF | TGTGCCAGCAGTTTATCCAGGGACCAGCCCCAGCATTTT
once | TRBD1 | TRBJ1-4 | TRBV6-1 | CASSEVTGTNEKLFF | TGTGCCAGCAGTGAGGTGACAGGGACTAATGAAAAACTGTTTTTT
. | . | TRBJ2-7 | TRBV18 | CASSPDRAGASYEQYF | TGTGCCAGCTCACCGGACAGGGCGGGAGCCTCCTACGAGCAGTACTTC
. | . | TRBJ2-3 | TRBV6-6 | CASSGLHVGTQYF | TGTGCCAGCAGCGGACTCCACGTAGGTACGCAGTATTTT
. | TRBD1 | TRBJ1-1 | TRBV5-1 | CASSFTGTENTEAFF | TGCGCCAGCAGCTTTACCGGGACAGAAAACACTGAAGCTTTCTTT
. | . | TRBJ2-5 | TRBV10-2 | CASSEGRGYETQYF | TGCGCCAGCAGTGAAGGCCGGGGGTACGAGACCCAGTACTTC
. | . | TRBJ2-5 | TRBV30 | CAWSPDGETQYF | TGTGCCTGGAGTCCTGACGGAGAGACCCAGTACTTC
. | . | TRBJ2-7 | TRBV29-1 | CSVTFDSSYEQYF | TGCAGCGTAACCTTTGACAGCTCCTACGAGCAGTACTTC
. | . | TRBJ2-1 | TRBV27 | CASSLRLSSYNEQFF | TGTGCCAGCAGTTTGCGTCTTAGCTCCTACAATGAGCAGTTCTTC
. | TRBD2 | TRBJ2-1 | TRBV6-1 | CASSQREEYNEQFF | TGTGCCAGCAGCCAGCGGGAGGAGTACAATGAGCAGTTCTTC
. | . | TRBJ1-1 | TRBV27 | CASSLAGANTEAFF | TGTGCCAGCAGTTTGGCGGGGGCGAACACTGAAGCTTTCTTT
. | . | TRBJ2-1 | TRBV7-9 | CASSSGTGWDEQFF | TGTGCCAGCAGCTCGGGGACGGGTTGGGATGAGCAGTTCTTC
. | TRBD2 | TRBJ2-7 | TRBV11-2 | CASSLKPGGLAVASYEQYF | TGTGCCAGCAGCTTAAAACCCGGGGGACTAGCGGTTGCGTCCTACGAGCAGTACTTC
. | . | TRBJ1-4 | TRBV28 | CASSPESREKLFF | TGTGCCAGCAGCCCCGAGTCTCGGGAAAAACTGTTTTTT
few | . | TRBJ1-2 | TRBV21-1 | CASSKISDRVYGYTF | TGTGCCAGCAGCAAAATCAGTGACAGAGTCTATGGCTACACCTTC
. | TRBD2 | TRBJ2-5 | TRBV27 | CASSLAGGQETQYF | TGTGCCAGCAGTCTAGCGGGAGGGCAAGAGACCCAGTACTTC
few | TRBD1 | TRBJ1-2 | TRBV6-1 | CASSPGQAYGYTF | TGTGCCAGCAGTCCGGGACAGGCCTATGGCTACACCTTC
. | . | TRBJ1-1 | TRBV10-3 | CAISDGAFF | TGTGCCATCAGTGACGGGGCTTTCTTT
. | . | TRBJ2-1 | TRBV6-1 | CASSEMTTAYNEQFF | TGTGCCAGCAGTGAAATGACGACTGCCTACAATGAGCAGTTCTTC
. | . | TRBJ2-7 | TRBV6-1 | CASSEAGFYEQYF | TGTGCCAGCAGTGAGGCAGGGTTCTACGAGCAGTACTTC
. | TRBD1 | TRBJ2-1 | TRBV11-1 | CASSPWDSFSYNEQFF | TGTGCCAGCAGCCCGTGGGACAGCTTCTCCTACAATGAGCAGTTCTTC
once | TRBD1 | TRBJ2-1 | TRBV5-1 | CASSLRTGGHNEQFF | TGCGCCAGCAGCTTGCGTACAGGGGGCCACAATGAGCAGTTCTTC
. | . | TRBJ1-1 | TRBV2 | CASSWGDGTEAFF | TGTGCCAGCAGTTGGGGGGACGGCACTGAAGCTTTCTTT
. | . | TRBJ2-1 | TRBV9 | CASSVTYSYNEQFF | TGTGCCAGCAGCGTAACTTACTCCTACAATGAGCAGTTCTTC
. | . | TRBJ1-2 | TRBV19 | CASSPRGYGFGYTF | TGTGCCAGTAGTCCCCGAGGATACGGATTTGGCTACACCTTC
. | TRBD1 | TRBJ1-5 | TRBV27 | CASSPGTGSLPQHF | TGTGCCAGCAGTCCTGGGACAGGGTCGCTTCCCCAGCATTTT
. | . | TRBJ1-5 | TRBV27 | CASSSDPYQPQHF | TGTGCCAGCAGTTCGGACCCTTATCAGCCCCAGCATTTT
. | . | TRBJ2-5 | TRBV6-5 | CASSYPHETQYF | TGTGCCAGCAGTTACCCCCACGAGACCCAGTACTTC
. | TRBD1 | TRBJ2-3 | TRBV27 | CASSLSGQGTDTQYF | TGTGCCAGCAGTCTGTCCGGACAGGGCACAGATACGCAGTATTTT
. | TRBD1 | TRBJ2-4 | TRBV2 | CASRPGQGLAKNIQYF | TGTGCCAGCAGACCTGGACAGGGCCTAGCCAAAAACATTCAGTACTTC
. | . | TRBJ1-1 | TRBV4-1 | CASSQDRGAGTEAFF | TGCGCCAGCAGCCAAGATAGGGGCGCCGGCACTGAAGCTTTCTTT
. | TRBD1 | TRBJ2-7 | TRBV27 | CASSARQGMTYEQYF | TGTGCCAGCAGTGCCCGACAGGGGATGACCTACGAGCAGTACTTC
once | . | TRBJ2-7 | TRBV27 | CASSLTGPDSDYYEQYF | TGTGCCAGCAGTTTAACGGGTCCGGACAGCGACTATTACGAGCAGTACTTC
. | . | TRBJ2-3 | TRBV5-6 | CASSWGILADTQYF | TGTGCCAGCAGCTGGGGGATCTTAGCAGATACGCAGTATTTT
. | TRBD1 | TRBJ1-1 | TRBV15 | CATSGTANTEAFF | TGTGCCACCAGCGGGACAGCGAACACTGAAGCTTTCTTT
. | TRBD1 | TRBJ1-1 | TRBV10-3 | CAIRAGQGRTEAFF | TGTGCCATCAGAGCCGGACAGGGTAGGACTGAAGCTTTCTTT
. | TRBD2 | TRBJ2-5 | TRBV2 | CASSLGLAGRGGTQYF | TGTGCCAGCAGTCTAGGACTAGCGGGAAGGGGGGGGACCCAGTACTTC
. | . | TRBJ1-1 | TRBV30 | CARGGPLNTEAFF | TGTGCGCGGGGAGGGCCACTGAACACTGAAGCTTTCTTT
. | TRBD2 | TRBJ2-1 | TRBV6-5 | CASSSTSVPYNEQFF | TGTGCCAGCAGTTCGACTAGCGTACCCTACAATGAGCAGTTCTTC
. | . | TRBJ2-1 | TRBV6-5 | CASSYSLNNEQFF | TGTGCCAGCAGTTACTCCCTTAACAATGAGCAGTTCTTC
. | . | TRBJ2-7 | TRBV4-1 | CASSQDDAGTYEQYF | TGCGCCAGCAGCCAAGATGATGCCGGGACCTACGAGCAGTACTTC
. | . | TRBJ1-2 | TRBV6-5 | CASSTGPYGYTF | TGTGCCAGCAGTACCGGGCCCTATGGCTACACCTTC
. | . | TRBJ1-1 | TRBV2 | CASSGTPKDWDTEAFF | TGTGCCAGTTCCGGGACACCTAAAGACTGGGACACTGAAGCTTTCTTT
. | . | TRBJ1-1 | TRBV2 | CASRGTNTEAFF | TGTGCCAGCAGGGGAACGAACACTGAAGCTTTCTTT
. | . | TRBJ1-2 | TRBV18 | CASSPQAATQADYGYTF | TGTGCCAGCTCACCACAAGCGGCTACCCAAGCCGACTATGGCTACACCTTC
. | TRBD1 | TRBJ2-7 | TRBV11-2 | CASTLTGAYEQYF | TGTGCCAGCACCTTGACAGGGGCCTACGAGCAGTACTTC
. | TRBD1 | TRBJ2-7 | TRBV2 | CASIREPGQHSYEQYF | TGTGCCAGCATACGAGAACCGGGACAGCACTCCTACGAGCAGTACTTC
. | TRBD1 | TRBJ1-2 | TRBV4-1 | CASSQEQGFGGYTF | TGCGCCAGCAGCCAAGAACAGGGGTTCGGGGGCTACACCTTC
. | . | TRBJ2-1 | TRBV4-2 | CASSQVGGTNNEQFF | TGTGCCAGCAGCCAAGTGGGCGGGACCAACAATGAGCAGTTCTTC
once | . | TRBJ2-7 | TRBV28 | CASSFLGGSSYEQYF | TGTGCCAGCAGTTTTTTGGGGGGCTCATCCTACGAGCAGTACTTC